This TCR beta chain was captured by sequencing in a study of T cells in pancreatic ductal adenocarcinoma (dated by TCRdb to the late 2010s). Notes on the research overall: Surgically resected pancreatic ductal adenocarcinoma specimens were analyzed for the quantity, spatial distribution, and characteristics of both suppressive cells and tumor-infiltrating CD8+ T cells, an effort aimed at clarifying the adaptive T-cell response occurring naturally. The paper as a whole reports these results and caveats: T-cell clonality did not differ significantly between tumor and blood, with mean clonality approximately 0.11 in tumors and approximately 0.072 in blood. Tumor versus blood clonality comparisons may be biased because tumors are enriched in CD45RO+ effector rather than naive T cells, biasing toward lower diversity. Compared with tumor samples, blood samples had more total productive templates and 7.5 to 9-fold more unique clonotypes. Because most pancreatic cancer patients present with inoperable disease, the resected cohort was biased toward the minority with early-stage disease.

The immunoSEQ hsTCRB kit was used to amplify TCR beta CDR3 regions from genomic DNA. An Illumina HiSeq system was used to carry out high-throughput TRB CDR3 sequencing. In the authors' own workflow: The immunoSEQ software was used to analyze the sequencing reads, and any nonproductive sequences containing premature stops or frame-shifts were left out. Clonality of the repertoire was calculated as one minus Shannon entropy normalized by log2 of the number of unique productive sequences. In TCRdb, the immuneACCESS table is reduced to in-frame sequences with V and J assigned. These tables do not hold every clone; where another copy was compared, an unresolved V gene accounts for under half, and the others remain unexplained. V and J calls and clone size are those listed in that table; D and trimming were worked out from the DNA. The sample data list roughly 5,400 clones, and about 88% of these were observed just once. The ten biggest clones cover about 5.6% of the sample.

The pancreatic ductal adenocarcinoma patients who were selected had gone through surgery without receiving any neoadjuvant therapy. Immediately after surgery, resected tumor tissue was collected into ice-cold media, and a portion of the resected tumor tissue was flash frozen for DNA and RNA. The DNeasy Blood and Tissue Kit, with Proteinase K and RNase treatment, was used to extract genomic DNA from about 7 PBMC specimens and roughly 10 flash-frozen tumor specimens. Trimming takes 2 bases from V and 15 bases from J, and the germline ends sit 8 bases apart. The CDR3 numbers 11 residues from cysteine through phenylalanine. Only CDR3 DNA remains: 33 bases, in frame from the first base. CDR1 and CDR2 are read off the germline V gene as SNHLY and FYNNEI. This clone has more than one count but fewer than ten. Which antigen it targets is not known. The sample holds no much larger clone one base away, and base qualities are not on file.

The sample consisted of pancreatic tumor tissue. The rearranged chain carries TRBV2 and TRBJ1-6, with the D gene not clear enough to name. This TCR was sampled from a human donor with pancreatic ductal adenocarcinoma. This receptor has the CDR3 CASSETRDLHF. The DNA reads as follows: TGTGCCAGCAGTGAAACCCGGGACCTCCACTTT.